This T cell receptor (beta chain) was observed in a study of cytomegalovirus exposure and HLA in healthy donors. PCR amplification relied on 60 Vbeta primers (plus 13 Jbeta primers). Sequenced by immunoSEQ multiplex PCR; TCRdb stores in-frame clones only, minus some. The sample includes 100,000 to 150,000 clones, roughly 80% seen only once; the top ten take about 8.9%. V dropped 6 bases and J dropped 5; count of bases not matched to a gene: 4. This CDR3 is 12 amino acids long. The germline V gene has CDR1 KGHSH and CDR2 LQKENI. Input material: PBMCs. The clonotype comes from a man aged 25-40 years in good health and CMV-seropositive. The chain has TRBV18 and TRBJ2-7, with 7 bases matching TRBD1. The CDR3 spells CASSTTGNEQYF. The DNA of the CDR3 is TGTGCCAGCTCCACGACAGGGAACGAGCAGTACTTC.